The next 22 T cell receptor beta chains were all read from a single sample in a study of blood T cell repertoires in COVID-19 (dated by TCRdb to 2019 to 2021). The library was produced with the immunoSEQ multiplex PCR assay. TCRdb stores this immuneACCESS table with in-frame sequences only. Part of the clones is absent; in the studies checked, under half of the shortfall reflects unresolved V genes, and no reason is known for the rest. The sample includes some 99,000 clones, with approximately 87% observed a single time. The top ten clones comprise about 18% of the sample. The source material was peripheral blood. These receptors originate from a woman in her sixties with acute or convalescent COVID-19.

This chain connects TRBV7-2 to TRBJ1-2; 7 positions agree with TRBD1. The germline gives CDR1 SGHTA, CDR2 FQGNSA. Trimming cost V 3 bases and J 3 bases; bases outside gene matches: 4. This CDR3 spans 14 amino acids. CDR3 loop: CASSFTGTDYGYTF. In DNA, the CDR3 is TGTGCCAGCAGCTTTACCGGGACAGACTATGGCTACACCTTC. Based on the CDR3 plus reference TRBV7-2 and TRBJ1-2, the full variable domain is GAGVSQSPSNKVTEKGKDVELRCDPISGHTALYWYRQSLGQGLEFLIYFQGNSAPDKSGLPSDRFSAERTGGSVSTLTIQRTQQEDSAVYLCASSFTGTDYGYTFGSGTRLTVV.

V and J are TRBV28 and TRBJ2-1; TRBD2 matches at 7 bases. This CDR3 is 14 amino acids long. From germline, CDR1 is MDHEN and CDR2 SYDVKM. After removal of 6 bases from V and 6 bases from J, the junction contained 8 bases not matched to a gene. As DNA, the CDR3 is TGTGCCAGCAGCACAGGACTAGGGGTCAATGAGCAGTTCTTC. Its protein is CASSTGLGVNEQFF.

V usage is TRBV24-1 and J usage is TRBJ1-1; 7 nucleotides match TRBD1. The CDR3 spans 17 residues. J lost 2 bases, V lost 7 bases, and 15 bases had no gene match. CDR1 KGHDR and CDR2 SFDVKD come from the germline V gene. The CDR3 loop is CATSNDRDRTPNTEAFF. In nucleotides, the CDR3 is TGTGCCACCAGCAATGATCGGGACAGAACTCCTAACACTGAAGCTTTCTTT.

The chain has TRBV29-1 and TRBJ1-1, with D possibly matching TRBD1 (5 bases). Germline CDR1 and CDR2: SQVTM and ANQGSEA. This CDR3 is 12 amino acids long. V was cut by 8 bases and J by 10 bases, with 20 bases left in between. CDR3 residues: CSLAPGWYLAFF. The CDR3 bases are TGCAGCCTTGCCCCAGGGTGGTATTTAGCTTTCTTT.

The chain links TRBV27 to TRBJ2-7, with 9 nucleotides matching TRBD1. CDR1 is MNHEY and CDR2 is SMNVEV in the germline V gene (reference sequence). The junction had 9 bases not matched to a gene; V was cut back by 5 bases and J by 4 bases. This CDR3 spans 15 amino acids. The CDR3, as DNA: TGTGCCAGCAGTGGAACCGGGACAGGGAGATACGAGCAGTACTTC. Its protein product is CASSGTGTGRYEQYF.

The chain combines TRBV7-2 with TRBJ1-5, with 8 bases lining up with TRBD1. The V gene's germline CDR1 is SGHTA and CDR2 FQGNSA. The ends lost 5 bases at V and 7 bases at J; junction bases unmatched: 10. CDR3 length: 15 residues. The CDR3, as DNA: TGTGCCAGCAGCCAAGAGACAGGGGTGGGACAGCCCCAGCATTTT. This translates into CASSQETGVGQPQHF. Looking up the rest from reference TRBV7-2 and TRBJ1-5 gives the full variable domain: GAGVSQSPSNKVTEKGKDVELRCDPISGHTALYWYRQSLGQGLEFLIYFQGNSAPDKSGLPSDRFSAERTGGSVSTLTIQRTQQEDSAVYLCASSQETGVGQPQHFGDGTRLSIL.

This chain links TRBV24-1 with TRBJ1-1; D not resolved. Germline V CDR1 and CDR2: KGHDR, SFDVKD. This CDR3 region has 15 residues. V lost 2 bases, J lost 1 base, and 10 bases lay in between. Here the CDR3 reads CATSDSGGGNTEAFF. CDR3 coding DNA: TGTGCCACCAGTGATTCGGGAGGAGGGAACACTGAAGCTTTCTTT.

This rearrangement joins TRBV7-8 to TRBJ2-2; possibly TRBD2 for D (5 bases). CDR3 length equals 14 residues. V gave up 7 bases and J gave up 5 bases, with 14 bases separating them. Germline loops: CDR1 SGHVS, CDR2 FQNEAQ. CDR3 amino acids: CASNPNEGTGELFF. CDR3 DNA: TGTGCCAGCAACCCGAACGAGGGTACCGGGGAGCTGTTTTTT.

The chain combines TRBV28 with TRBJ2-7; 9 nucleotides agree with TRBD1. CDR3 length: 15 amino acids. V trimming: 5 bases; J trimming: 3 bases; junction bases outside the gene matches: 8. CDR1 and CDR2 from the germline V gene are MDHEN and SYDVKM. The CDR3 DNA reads TGTGCCAGCAGTGGTCCCGGGACAGGGCACTACGAGCAGTACTTC. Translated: CASSGPGTGHYEQYF.

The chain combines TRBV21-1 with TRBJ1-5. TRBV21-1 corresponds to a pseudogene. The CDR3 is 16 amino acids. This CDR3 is CASRGYWGDSNQPQHF. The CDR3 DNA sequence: TGTGCCAGCAGGGGTTATTGGGGGGATTCCAATCAGCCCCAGCATTTT.

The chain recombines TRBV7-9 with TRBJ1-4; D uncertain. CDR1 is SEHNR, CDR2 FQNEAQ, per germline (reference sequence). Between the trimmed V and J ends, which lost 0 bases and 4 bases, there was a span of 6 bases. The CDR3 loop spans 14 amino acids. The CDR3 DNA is TGTGCCAGCAGCTTAGCGTCCGGTAATGAAAAACTGTTTTTT. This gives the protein CASSLASGNEKLFF.

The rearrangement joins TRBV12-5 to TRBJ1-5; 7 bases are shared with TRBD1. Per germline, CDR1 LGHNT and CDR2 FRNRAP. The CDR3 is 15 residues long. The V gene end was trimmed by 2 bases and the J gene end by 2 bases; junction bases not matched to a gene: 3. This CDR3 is CASGLPGQGNQPQHF. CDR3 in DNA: TGTGCTAGTGGTTTGCCCGGACAGGGCAATCAGCCCCAGCATTTT.

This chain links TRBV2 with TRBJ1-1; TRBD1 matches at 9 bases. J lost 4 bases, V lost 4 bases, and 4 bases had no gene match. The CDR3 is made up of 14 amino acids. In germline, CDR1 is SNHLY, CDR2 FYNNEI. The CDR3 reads CASSVGDRATEAFF. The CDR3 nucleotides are TGTGCCAGCAGTGTAGGGGACAGGGCCACTGAAGCTTTCTTT.

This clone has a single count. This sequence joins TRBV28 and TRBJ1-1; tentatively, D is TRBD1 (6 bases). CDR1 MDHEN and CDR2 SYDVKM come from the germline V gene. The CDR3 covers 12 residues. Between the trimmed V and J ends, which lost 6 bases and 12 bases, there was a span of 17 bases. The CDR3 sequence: CASSLGGRGTFF. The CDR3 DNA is TGTGCCAGCAGCCTAGGCGGCAGGGGTACTTTCTTT.

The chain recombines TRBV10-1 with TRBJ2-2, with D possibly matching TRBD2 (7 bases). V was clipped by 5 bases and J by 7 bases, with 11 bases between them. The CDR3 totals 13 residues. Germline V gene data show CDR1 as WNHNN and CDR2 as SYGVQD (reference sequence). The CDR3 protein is CASSTGRGGELFF. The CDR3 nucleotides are TGCGCCAGCAGTACAGGGAGGGGCGGGGAGCTGTTTTTT.

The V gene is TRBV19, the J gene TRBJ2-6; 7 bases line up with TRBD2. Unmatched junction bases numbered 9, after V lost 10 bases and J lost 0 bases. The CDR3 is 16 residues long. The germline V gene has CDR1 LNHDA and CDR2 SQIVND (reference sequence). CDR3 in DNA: TGTGCCACCTCCTGGGAGGGAAGCTCTGGGGCCAACGTCCTGACTTTC. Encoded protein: CATSWEGSSGANVLTF.

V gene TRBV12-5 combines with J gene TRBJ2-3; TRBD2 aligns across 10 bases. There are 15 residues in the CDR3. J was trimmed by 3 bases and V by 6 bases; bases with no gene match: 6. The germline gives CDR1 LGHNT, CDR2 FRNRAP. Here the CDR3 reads CASGPGLALTDTQYF. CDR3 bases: TGTGCTAGTGGCCCGGGACTAGCGCTGACAGATACGCAGTATTTT.

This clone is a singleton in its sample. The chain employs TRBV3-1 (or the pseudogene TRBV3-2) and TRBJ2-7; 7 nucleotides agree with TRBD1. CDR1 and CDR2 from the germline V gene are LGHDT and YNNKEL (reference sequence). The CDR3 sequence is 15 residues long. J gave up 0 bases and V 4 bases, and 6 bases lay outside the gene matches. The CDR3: CASSPSTGNSYEQYF. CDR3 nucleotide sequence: TGTGCCAGCAGCCCGTCGACAGGGAACTCCTACGAGCAGTACTTC.

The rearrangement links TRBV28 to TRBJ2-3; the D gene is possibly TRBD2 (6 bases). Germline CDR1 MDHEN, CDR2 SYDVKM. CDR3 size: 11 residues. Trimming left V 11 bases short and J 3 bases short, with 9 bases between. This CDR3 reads CAAGSTDTQYF. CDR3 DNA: TGTGCCGCCGGGAGTACAGATACGCAGTATTTT.

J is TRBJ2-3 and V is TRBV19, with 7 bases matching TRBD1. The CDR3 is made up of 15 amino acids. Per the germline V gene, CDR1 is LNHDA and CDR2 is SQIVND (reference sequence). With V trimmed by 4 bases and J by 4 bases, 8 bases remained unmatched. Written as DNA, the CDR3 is TGTGCCAGTAGTAGCGGCAGGGGGTTTGCAGATACGCAGTATTTT. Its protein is CASSSGRGFADTQYF.

In DNA form, the CDR3 reads TGTGCCAGCAGTTTTAGGGAGGACACTGAAGCTTTCTTT. It specifies CASSFREDTEAFF. The chain links TRBV27 to TRBJ1-1; D is unclear. Trimming removed 3 bases at V and 3 bases at J, with 8 bases between. Germline lookup yields CDR1 MNHEY and CDR2 SMNVEV (reference sequence). This CDR3 has 13 residues.

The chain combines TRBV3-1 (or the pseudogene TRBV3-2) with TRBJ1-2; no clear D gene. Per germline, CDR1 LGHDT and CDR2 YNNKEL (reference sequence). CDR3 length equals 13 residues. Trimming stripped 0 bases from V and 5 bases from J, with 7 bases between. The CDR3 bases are TGTGCCAGCAGCCAAGAATCTAGTTATGGCTACACCTTC. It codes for CASSQESSYGYTF.